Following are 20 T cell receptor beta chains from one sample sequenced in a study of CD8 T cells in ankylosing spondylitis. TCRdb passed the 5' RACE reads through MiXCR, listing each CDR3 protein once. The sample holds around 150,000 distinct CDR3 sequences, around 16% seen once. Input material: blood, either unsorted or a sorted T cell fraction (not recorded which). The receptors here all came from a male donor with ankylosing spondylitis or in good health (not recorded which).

The CDR3 loop reads CSVEGTQYF. The CDR3 DNA sequence: TGCAGCGTTGAAGGTACGCAGTATTTT. The V call is TRBV29-1, the J call TRBJ2-3; D is uncertain. With 1 base removed from V and 8 bases from J, the gap between germline ends came to 1 base. Per the germline V gene, CDR1 is SQVTM and CDR2 is ANQGSEA. The CDR3 has 9 amino acids.

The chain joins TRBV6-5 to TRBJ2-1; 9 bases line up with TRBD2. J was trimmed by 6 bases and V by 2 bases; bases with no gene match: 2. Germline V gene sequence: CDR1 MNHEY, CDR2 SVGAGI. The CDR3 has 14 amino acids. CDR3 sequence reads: CASSYLAGSNEQFF. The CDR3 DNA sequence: TGTGCCAGCAGTTACCTAGCGGGGAGCAATGAGCAGTTCTTC.

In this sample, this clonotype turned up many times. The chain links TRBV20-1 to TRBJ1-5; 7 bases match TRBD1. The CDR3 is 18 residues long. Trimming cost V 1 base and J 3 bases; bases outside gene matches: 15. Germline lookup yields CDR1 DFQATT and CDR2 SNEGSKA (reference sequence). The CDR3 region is CSARGGGEATGDNQPQHF. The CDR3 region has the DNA TGCAGTGCTAGAGGGGGAGGTGAGGCTACAGGGGACAATCAGCCCCAGCATTTT.

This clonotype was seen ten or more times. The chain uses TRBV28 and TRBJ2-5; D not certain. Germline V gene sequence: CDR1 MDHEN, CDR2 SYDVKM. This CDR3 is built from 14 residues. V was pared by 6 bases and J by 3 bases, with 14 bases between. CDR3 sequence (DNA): TGTGCCAGCAGCTACCCTAGGGCAAAAGAGACCCAGTACTTC. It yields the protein CASSYPRAKETQYF.

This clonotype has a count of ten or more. The CDR3 DNA follows: TGCGCCAGCAGTGCAGGGGACTACTACGAGCAGTACTTC. Translating gives CASSAGDYYEQYF. J is TRBJ2-7 and V is TRBV5-1; possible D gene TRBD2, 7 bases. Germline CDR1 and CDR2: SGHRS and YFSETQ. This CDR3 is built from 13 residues. V shed 5 bases and J shed 3 bases, with 12 bases lying between them.

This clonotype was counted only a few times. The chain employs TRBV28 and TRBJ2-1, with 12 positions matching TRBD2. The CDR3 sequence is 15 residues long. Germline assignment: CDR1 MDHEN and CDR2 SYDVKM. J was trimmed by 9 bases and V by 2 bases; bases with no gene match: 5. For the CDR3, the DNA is TGTGCCAGCAGTTTACTAGCGGGAGGGCCAATTGAGCAGTTCTTC. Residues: CASSLLAGGPIEQFF.

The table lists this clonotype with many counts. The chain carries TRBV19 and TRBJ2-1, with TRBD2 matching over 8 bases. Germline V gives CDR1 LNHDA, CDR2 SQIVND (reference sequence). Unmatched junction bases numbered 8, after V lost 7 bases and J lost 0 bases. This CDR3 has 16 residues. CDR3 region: CASKELAASSYNEQFF. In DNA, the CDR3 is TGTGCCAGTAAGGAACTAGCGGCTAGCTCCTACAATGAGCAGTTCTTC.

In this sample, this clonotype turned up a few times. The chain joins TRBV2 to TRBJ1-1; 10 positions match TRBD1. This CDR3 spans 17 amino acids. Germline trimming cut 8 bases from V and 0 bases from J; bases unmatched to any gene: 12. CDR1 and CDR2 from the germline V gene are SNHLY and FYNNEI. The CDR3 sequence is CASALDRGSPMNTEAFF. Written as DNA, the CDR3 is TGTGCCAGCGCGCTGGACAGGGGGTCTCCTATGAACACTGAAGCTTTCTTT.

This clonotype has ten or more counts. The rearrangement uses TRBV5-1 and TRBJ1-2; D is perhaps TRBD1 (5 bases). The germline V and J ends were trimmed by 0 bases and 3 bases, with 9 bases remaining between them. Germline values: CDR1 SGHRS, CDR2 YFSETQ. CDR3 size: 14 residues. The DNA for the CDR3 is TGCGCCAGCAGCTTGGCCCCGACAGACTATGGCTACACCTTC. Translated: CASSLAPTDYGYTF. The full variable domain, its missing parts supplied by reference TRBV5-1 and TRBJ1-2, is KAGVTQTPRYLIKTRGQQVTLSCSPISGHRSVSWYQQTPGQGLQFLFEYFSETQRNKGNFPGRFSGRQFSNSRSEMNVSTLELGDSALYLCASSLAPTDYGYTFGSGTRLTVV.

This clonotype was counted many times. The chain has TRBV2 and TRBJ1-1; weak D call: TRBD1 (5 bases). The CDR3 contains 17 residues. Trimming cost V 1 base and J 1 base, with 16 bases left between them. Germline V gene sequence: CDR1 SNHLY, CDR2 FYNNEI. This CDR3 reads CASSEERGEGANTEAFF. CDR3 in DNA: TGTGCCAGCAGTGAAGAAAGGGGCGAAGGCGCGAACACTGAAGCTTTCTTT.

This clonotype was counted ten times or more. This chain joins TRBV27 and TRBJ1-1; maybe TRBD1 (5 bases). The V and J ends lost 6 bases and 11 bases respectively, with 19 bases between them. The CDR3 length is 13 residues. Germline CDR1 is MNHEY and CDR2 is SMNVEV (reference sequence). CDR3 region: CASSLRGHRNAFF. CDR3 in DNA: TGTGCCAGCAGCTTACGGGGCCACAGGAATGCTTTCTTT.

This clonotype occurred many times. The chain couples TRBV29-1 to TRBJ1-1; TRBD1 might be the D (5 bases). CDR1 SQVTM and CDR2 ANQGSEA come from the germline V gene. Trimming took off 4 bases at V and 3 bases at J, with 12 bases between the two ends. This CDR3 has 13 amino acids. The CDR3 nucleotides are TGCAGCGTTGGGGGAGGGGTGGACACTGAAGCTTTCTTT. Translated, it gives CSVGGGVDTEAFF.

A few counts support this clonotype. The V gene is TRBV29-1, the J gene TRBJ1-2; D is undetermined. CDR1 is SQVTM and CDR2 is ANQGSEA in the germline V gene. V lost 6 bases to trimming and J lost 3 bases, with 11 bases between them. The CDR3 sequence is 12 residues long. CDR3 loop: CSVQPGDYGYTF. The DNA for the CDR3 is TGCAGCGTCCAACCCGGGGACTATGGCTACACCTTC.

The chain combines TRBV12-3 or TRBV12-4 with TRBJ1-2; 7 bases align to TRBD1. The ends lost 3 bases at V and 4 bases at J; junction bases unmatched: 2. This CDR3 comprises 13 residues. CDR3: CASSFRDSYGYTF. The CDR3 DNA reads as TGTGCCAGCAGTTTCCGGGACAGCTATGGCTACACCTTC.

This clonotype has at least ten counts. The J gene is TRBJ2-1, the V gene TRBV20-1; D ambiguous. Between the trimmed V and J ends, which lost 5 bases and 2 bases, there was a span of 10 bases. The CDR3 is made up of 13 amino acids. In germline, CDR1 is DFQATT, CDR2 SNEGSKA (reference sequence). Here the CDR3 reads CSAGQATYNEQFF. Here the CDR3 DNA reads TGCAGTGCTGGGCAGGCCACCTACAATGAGCAGTTCTTC.

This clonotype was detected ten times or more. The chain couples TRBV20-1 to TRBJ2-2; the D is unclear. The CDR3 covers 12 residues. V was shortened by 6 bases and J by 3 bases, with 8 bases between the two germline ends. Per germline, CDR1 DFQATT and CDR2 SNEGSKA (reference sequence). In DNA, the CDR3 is TGCAGTGCCCTCAGATACACCGGGGAGCTGTTTTTT. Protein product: CSALRYTGELFF.

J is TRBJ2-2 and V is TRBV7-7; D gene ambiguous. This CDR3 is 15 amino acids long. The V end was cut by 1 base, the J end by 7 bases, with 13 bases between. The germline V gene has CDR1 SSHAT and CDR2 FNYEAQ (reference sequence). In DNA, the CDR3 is TGTGCCAGCAGCTTAGAAGGCGGTATCTACGGGGAGCTGTTTTTT. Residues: CASSLEGGIYGELFF. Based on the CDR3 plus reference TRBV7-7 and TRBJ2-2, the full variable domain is GAGVSQSPRYKVTKRGQDVTLRCDPISSHATLYWYQQALGQGPEFLTYFNYEAQPDKSGLPSDRFSAERPEGSISTLTIQRTEQRDSAMYRCASSLEGGIYGELFFGEGSRLTVL.

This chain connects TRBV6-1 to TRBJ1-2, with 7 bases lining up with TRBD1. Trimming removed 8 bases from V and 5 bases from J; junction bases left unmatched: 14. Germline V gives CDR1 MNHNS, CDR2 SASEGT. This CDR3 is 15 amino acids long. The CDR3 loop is CASSQKGRGTYGYTF. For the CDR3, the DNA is TGTGCCAGCTCTCAGAAGGGCAGGGGGACGTATGGCTACACCTTC.

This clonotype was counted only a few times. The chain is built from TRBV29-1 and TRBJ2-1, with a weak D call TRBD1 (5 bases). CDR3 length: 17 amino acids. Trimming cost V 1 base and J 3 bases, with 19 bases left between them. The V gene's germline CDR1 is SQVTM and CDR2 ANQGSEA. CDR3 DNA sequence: TGCAGCGTTGAAGGGTCGTGGGATAGGGGTAACTACAATGAGCAGTTCTTC. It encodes CSVEGSWDRGNYNEQFF.

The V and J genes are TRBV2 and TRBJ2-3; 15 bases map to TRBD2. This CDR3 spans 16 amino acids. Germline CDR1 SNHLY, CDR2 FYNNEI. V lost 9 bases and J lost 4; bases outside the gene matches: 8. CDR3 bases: TGTGCCAGTGTGTCAGGACTAGCGGGAGGGGCAGATACGCAGTATTTT. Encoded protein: CASVSGLAGGADTQYF.